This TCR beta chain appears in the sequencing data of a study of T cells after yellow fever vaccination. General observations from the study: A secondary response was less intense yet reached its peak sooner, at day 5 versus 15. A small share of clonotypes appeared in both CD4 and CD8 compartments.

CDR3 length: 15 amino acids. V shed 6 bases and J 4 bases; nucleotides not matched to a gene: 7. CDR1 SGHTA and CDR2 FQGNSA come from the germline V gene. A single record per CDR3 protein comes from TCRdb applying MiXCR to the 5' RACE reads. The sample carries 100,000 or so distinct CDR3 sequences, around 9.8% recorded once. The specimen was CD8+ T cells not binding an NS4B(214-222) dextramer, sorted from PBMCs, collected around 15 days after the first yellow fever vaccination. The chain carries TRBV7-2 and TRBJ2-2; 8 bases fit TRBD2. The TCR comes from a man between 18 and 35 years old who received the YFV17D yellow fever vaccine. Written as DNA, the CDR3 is TGTGCCAGCAGGAAGACTAGCGCTAGCACCGGGGAGCTGTTTTTT. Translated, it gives CASRKTSASTGELFF.